Listed here are 9 T cell receptor beta chains from one sample, sequenced in a study of blood T cell repertoires in COVID-19. Assay: immunoSEQ multiplex PCR; the TCRdb copy retains only in-frame clones and omits some. The table records 150,000 to 200,000 clones, roughly 80% of them present only once. The sequenced sample consisted of PBMCs or T cells enriched from blood (not recorded which). These receptors all come from a man aged 50-60 years who had recovered from COVID-19.

This chain connects TRBV11-2 to TRBJ2-7; TRBD1 aligns across 8 bases. V lost 3 bases, J lost 3 bases, and 7 bases stayed unmatched. Germline V gene data show CDR1 as SGHAT and CDR2 as FQNNGV. There are 15 residues in the CDR3. The CDR3 DNA sequence: TGTGCCAGCAGCTTTGGGACAGGCGACTACTACGAGCAGTACTTC. This codes for CASSFGTGDYYEQYF.

V and J are TRBV11-2 and TRBJ1-2; a weak D match, TRBD1 (6 bases). This CDR3 comprises 14 residues. V was clipped by 6 bases and J by 3 bases, with 14 bases between them. CDR1 SGHAT and CDR2 FQNNGV come from the germline V gene. The CDR3 nucleotides are TGTGCCAGCAGGCAACCCGGACAGCACTATGGCTACACCTTC. Its translation: CASRQPGQHYGYTF.

The V gene is TRBV25-1, the J gene TRBJ1-4; D is perhaps TRBD1 (6 bases). Deletions cut 5 bases from V and 0 bases from J, with 10 bases between. The germline CDR1 and CDR2 sequences are MGHDK and SYGVNS. The CDR3 is made up of 15 amino acids. Here the CDR3 reads CASSKGDPTNEKLFF. Here the CDR3 DNA reads TGTGCCAGCAGTAAGGGGGACCCAACTAATGAAAAACTGTTTTTT.

V and J are TRBV30 and TRBJ2-3; 7 bases fit TRBD1. From germline, CDR1 is GTSNPN and CDR2 SVGIG (reference sequence). This CDR3 is 11 amino acids long. With 5 bases clipped from V and 13 bases from J, the junction kept 9 bases outside the gene matches. This CDR3 is CAWDRVVKKYF. CDR3 coding DNA: TGTGCCTGGGACAGGGTGGTTAAGAAGTATTTT.

The J gene is TRBJ2-2, the V gene TRBV27, with D uncertain. Germline values: CDR1 MNHEY, CDR2 SMNVEV (reference sequence). The CDR3 has 14 amino acids. V dropped 6 bases and J dropped 1 base, with 9 bases sitting between them. The CDR3 is CASRDQRNTGELFF. CDR3 DNA sequence: TGTGCCAGCAGGGATCAGCGGAACACCGGGGAGCTGTTTTTT.

CDR3 protein: CASSLAWGPSNQPQHF. CDR3 sequence (DNA): TGTGCCAGCAGCTTGGCCTGGGGGCCAAGCAATCAGCCCCAGCATTTT. The V call is TRBV5-5, the J call TRBJ1-5; possibly TRBD1 for D (6 bases). Germline V gene lookup returns CDR1 SGHKS and CDR2 YYEKEE (reference sequence). The CDR3 sequence is 16 residues long. Trimming stripped 0 bases from V and 1 base from J, with 11 bases between.

V is TRBV6-5 and J is TRBJ1-2; D possibly corresponds to TRBD1 (5 bases). The CDR3 is 13 amino acids. V shed 6 bases and J shed 1 base, with 9 bases lying between them. Germline lookup yields CDR1 MNHEY and CDR2 SVGAGI. The DNA of the CDR3 is TGTGCCAGCAGGGAGGGGCTTAACTATGGCTACACCTTC. Its translation: CASREGLNYGYTF.

The chain carries TRBV27 and TRBJ1-1; D is unclear. V was pared by 0 bases and J by 3 bases, with 8 bases between. CDR1 is MNHEY and CDR2 is SMNVEV in the germline V gene (reference sequence). The CDR3 is made up of 14 amino acids. The CDR3 DNA sequence: TGTGCCAGCAGTTTATCGAGAGGGTACACTGAAGCTTTCTTT. Translated, it gives CASSLSRGYTEAFF.

The chain joins TRBV19 to TRBJ2-3; TRBD2 aligns across 10 bases. This CDR3 is built from 15 residues. The junction had 4 bases not matched to a gene; V was cut back by 5 bases and J by 2 bases. Germline V gene sequence: CDR1 LNHDA, CDR2 SQIVND (reference sequence). The CDR3 spells CASSLAGGPTDTQYF. Written as DNA, the CDR3 is TGTGCCAGTAGTTTAGCGGGAGGTCCCACAGATACGCAGTATTTT. Full variable domain (missing parts from reference TRBV19 and TRBJ2-3): DGGITQSPKYLFRKEGQNVTLSCEQNLNHDAMYWYRQDPGQGLRLIYYSQIVNDFQKGDIAEGYSVSREKKESFPLTVTSAQKNPTAFYLCASSLAGGPTDTQYFGPGTRLTVL.